This note documents a single T cell receptor beta chain sequence. The source of the sample is a study of cytomegalovirus exposure and HLA in healthy donors. Study overall: Researchers previously reported finding just under 120 million unique TCR beta sequences from 150 million to 200 million T cells.

V was pared by 3 bases and J by 6 bases, with 19 bases between. The length of the CDR3 is 16 residues. Germline V gives CDR1 SGHRS, CDR2 YFSETQ. It was with 60 Vbeta and 13 Jbeta primers that the PCR ran. Clones were read by immunoSEQ multiplex PCR, and TCRdb kept only the in-frame ones, dropping some. The sample carries over 150,000 clones, 85% recorded once. Sequenced: PBMCs. This TCR came from a boy under 10 years old in good health and CMV-seronegative. This chain connects TRBV5-1 to TRBJ2-1, with D tentatively TRBD2 (6 bases). The CDR3 sequence: CASSSGTFGGSNEQFF. In DNA, the CDR3 is TGCGCCAGCAGCTCCGGGACGTTCGGGGGAAGCAATGAGCAGTTCTTC.